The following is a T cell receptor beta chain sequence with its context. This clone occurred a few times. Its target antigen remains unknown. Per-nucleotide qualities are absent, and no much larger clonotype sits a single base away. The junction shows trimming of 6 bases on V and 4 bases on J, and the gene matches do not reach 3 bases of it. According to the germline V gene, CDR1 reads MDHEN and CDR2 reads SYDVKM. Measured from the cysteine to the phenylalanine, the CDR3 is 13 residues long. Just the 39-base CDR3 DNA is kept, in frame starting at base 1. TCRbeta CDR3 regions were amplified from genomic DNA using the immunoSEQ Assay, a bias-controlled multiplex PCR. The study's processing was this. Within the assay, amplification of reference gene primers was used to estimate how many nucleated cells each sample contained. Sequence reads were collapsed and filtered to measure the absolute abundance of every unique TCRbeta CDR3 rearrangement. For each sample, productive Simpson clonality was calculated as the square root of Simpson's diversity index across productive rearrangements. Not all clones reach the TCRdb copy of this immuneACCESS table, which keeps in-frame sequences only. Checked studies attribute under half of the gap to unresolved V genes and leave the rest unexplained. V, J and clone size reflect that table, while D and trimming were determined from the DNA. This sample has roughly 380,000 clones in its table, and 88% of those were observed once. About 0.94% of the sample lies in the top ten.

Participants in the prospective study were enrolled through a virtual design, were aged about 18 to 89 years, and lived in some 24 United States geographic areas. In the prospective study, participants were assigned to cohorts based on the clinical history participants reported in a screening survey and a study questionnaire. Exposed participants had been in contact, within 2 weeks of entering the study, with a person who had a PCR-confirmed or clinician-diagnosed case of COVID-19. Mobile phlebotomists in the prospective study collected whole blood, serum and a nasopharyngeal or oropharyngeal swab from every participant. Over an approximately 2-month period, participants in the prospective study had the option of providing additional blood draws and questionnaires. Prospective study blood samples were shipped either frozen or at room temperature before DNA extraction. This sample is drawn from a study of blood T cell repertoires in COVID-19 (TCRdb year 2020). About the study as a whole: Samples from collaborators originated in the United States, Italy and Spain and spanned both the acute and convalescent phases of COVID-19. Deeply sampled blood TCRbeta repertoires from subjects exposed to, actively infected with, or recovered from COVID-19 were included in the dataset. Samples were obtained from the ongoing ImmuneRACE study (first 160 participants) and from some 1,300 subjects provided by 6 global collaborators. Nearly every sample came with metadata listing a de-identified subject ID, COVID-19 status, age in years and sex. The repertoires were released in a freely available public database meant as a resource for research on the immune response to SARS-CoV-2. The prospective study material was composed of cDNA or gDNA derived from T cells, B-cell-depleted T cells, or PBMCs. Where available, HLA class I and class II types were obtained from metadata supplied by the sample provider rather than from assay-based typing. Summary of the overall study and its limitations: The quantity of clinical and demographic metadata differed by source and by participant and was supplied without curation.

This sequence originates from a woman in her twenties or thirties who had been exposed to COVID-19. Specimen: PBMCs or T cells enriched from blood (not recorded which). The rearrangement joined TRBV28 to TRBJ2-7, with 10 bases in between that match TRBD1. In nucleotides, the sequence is TGTGCCAGCAGCCGGGACAGGGGTTACGAGCAGTACTTC. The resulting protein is CASSRDRGYEQYF.